Sequencing of this T cell receptor beta chain was carried out in a study of vaccination and CD4 T cells after COVID-19. Whole-study findings and limits: Convalescent patients displayed spike mono-reactivity in 304 of 307 vaccine-specific clones.

Documented treatment: 10-day PBMC culture with coronavirus spike peptide pools or control peptides (ViraFEST assay). This CDR3 is 17 amino acids long. V shed 0 bases and J shed 4 bases, with 13 bases lying between them. Germline V gene sequence: CDR1 SEHNR, CDR2 FQNEAQ (reference sequence). Cultured CD4+ T cells had their DNA profiled by the Oncomine TCR Beta short-read assay. TCRdb analysed the PCR reads with MiXCR anew, one entry per CDR3 protein. The sample has under 20,000 distinct CDR3 sequences, over 40% seen once. This clonotype was detected only a few times. What it recognizes is unknown. V usage is TRBV7-9 and J usage is TRBJ1-6, with TRBD1 as a possible D gene (6 bases). This TCR was recovered from a human donor who had recovered from COVID-19. The sequenced material came from CD4+ T cells from blood, cultured in vitro. CDR3 bases: TGTGCCAGCAGCTTAGCGGGGCAGGGGATGTATAATTCACCCCTCCACTTT. Translated: CASSLAGQGMYNSPLHF.